This TCR beta chain was captured in a study of blood T cell repertoires in COVID-19. Background on the study: Material from acute and convalescent COVID-19 was sourced from the United States, Italy and Spain.

How the authors handled the data: Amplifying reference gene primers gave estimates of nucleated cell counts. The repertoire was sequenced with immunoSEQ multiplex PCR; TCRdb's copy has only in-frame clones and lacks some. V, J and clone size are taken as reported in that table, and D and trimming were inferred from the DNA itself. The repertoire has some 140,000 clones, roughly 89% of them found once; the top ten carry 0.45% to 0.65%. The clonotype comes from a man aged 45-65 years with acute or convalescent COVID-19. The specimen sequenced was peripheral blood.

This chain's CDR3 is CASSLDPQASSNQPQHF. The CDR3 DNA reads as TGCGCCAGCAGCTTGGACCCACAGGCGTCTAGCAATCAGCCCCAGCATTTT. The rearrangement joins TRBV5-1 to TRBJ1-5, with D possibly TRBD1 on 5 matching bases. Trimming pared 0 bases from V and 0 bases from J, leaving 13 bases between. The CDR3 loop spans 17 amino acids. The germline V gene has CDR1 SGHRS and CDR2 YFSETQ.